Following are 20 T cell receptor beta chains from one sample sequenced in a study of T cells in Graves' hyperthyroidism and ophthalmopathy. Amplified regions were TCR beta CDR3 sequences from RNA transcripts. A first-round RT-PCR of the TCR CDR3 used the HTBI primer set. In TCRdb, the multiplex PCR reads were re-called with MiXCR into one record per CDR3 protein. The data hold approximately 300,000 distinct CDR3 sequences, with approximately 15% observed a single time. The sequencing sample was made of blood. These receptors were taken from a woman in her sixties with Graves' ophthalmopathy.

This clonotype showed up many times. This chain uses TRBV5-6 with TRBJ1-2; no clear D gene. The CDR3 contains 14 residues. Trimming left V 0 bases short and J 2 bases short, with 8 bases between. Germline CDR1 reads SGHDT; CDR2 reads YYEEEE. CDR3 sequence reads: CASSLGVYNYGYTF. CDR3 coding DNA: TGTGCCAGCAGCTTGGGTGTATACAACTATGGCTACACCTTC.

The rearrangement joins TRBV7-2 to TRBJ1-3, with D perhaps matching TRBD1 (5 bases). V gave up 5 bases and J gave up 0 bases, with 14 bases separating them. CDR3 length: 16 residues. Germline CDR1 SGHTA, CDR2 FQGNSA. CDR3 protein: CASSTGPSSSGNTIYF. The CDR3 coding sequence is TGTGCCAGCAGCACGGGACCCTCGAGCTCTGGAAACACCATATATTTT.

This clonotype was counted between two and nine times. The gene calls are TRBV27 and TRBJ2-7, with 7 bases matching TRBD2. CDR1 is MNHEY, CDR2 SMNVEV, per germline (reference sequence). V dropped 10 bases and J dropped 2; count of bases not matched to a gene: 17. This CDR3 has 16 residues. The CDR3 sequence is CAIGDGGGGPPYEQYF. CDR3 nucleotides: TGTGCCATTGGTGATGGCGGCGGGGGTCCTCCCTACGAGCAGTACTTC.

The chain uses TRBV10-1 and TRBJ2-7; D tentatively fits TRBD1 or TRBD2 (5 bases each). The CDR3 spans 14 residues. CDR1 is WNHNN, CDR2 SYGVQD, per germline (reference sequence). V was clipped by 0 bases and J by 4 bases, with 10 bases between them. CDR3 region: CASSESVGEYEQYF. DNA of the CDR3: TGCGCCAGCAGTGAGTCTGTGGGGGAGTACGAGCAGTACTTC.

This clonotype was seen a few times. The rearrangement links TRBV5-1 to TRBJ2-6, with TRBD2 as a possible D gene (5 bases). From germline, CDR1 is SGHRS and CDR2 YFSETQ. Trimming left V 3 bases short and J 0 bases short, with 16 bases between. The CDR3 extends over 18 amino acids. DNA for the CDR3: TGCGCCAGCAGCTCCGACGGGGTGGGTTCCTCTGGGGCCAACGTCCTGACTTTC. Amino acid sequence: CASSSDGVGSSGANVLTF.

The sample holds many counts of this clonotype. The J gene is TRBJ1-5, the V gene TRBV12-3 or TRBV12-4, with 8 bases matching TRBD1. V was clipped by 4 bases and J by 1 base; unmatched bases: 3. The CDR3 spans 15 residues. The CDR3 DNA is TGTGCCAGCAGTTCAGGACAGGGAAGCAATCAGCCCCAGCATTTT. Residues: CASSSGQGSNQPQHF.

The V call is TRBV11-2, the J call TRBJ2-5; 16 bases are a match to TRBD2. With 6 bases clipped from V and 5 bases from J, the junction kept 12 bases outside the gene matches. Germline V CDR1 and CDR2: SGHAT, FQNNGV. The CDR3 consists of 18 residues. CDR3 DNA sequence: TGTGCCAGCAGGCTGGGACTAGCGGGGGGGCCGGGGAGGGAGACCCAGTACTTC. Its protein is CASRLGLAGGPGRETQYF.

This clonotype was recorded many times. This chain connects TRBV2 to TRBJ2-1; D is unclear. V was pared by 2 bases and J by 0 bases, with 11 bases between. CDR1 is SNHLY and CDR2 is FYNNEI in the germline V gene. The length of the CDR3 is 16 residues. The CDR3 reads CASSEYGRSSYNEQFF. For the CDR3, the DNA is TGTGCCAGCAGTGAATATGGCAGGAGCTCCTACAATGAGCAGTTCTTC.

Ten or more counts support this clonotype. This chain connects TRBV7-9 to TRBJ2-1, with 8 bases that match TRBD2. Germline CDR1 and CDR2: SEHNR and FQNEAQ (reference sequence). The V segment lost 5 bases and the J segment 0 bases; nucleotides outside the gene matches: 3. The CDR3 sequence is 15 residues long. The CDR3 DNA sequence: TGTGCCAGCAGCAAAGGACTAGCCTCCTACAATGAGCAGTTCTTC. It encodes CASSKGLASYNEQFF.

This clonotype was counted ten times or more. V usage is TRBV20-1 and J usage is TRBJ2-7; D gene ambiguous. The germline V gene has CDR1 DFQATT and CDR2 SNEGSKA (reference sequence). The CDR3 spans 13 residues. Deletions cut 0 bases from V and 6 bases from J, with 12 bases between. The DNA for the CDR3 is TGCAGTGCTAGAGATTATTCCGGTGGCGAGCAGTACTTC. Its translation is CSARDYSGGEQYF.

This clonotype appeared many times. The CDR3 reads CATGTSGGITDTQYF. The CDR3 nucleotides are TGTGCCACCGGTACTAGCGGGGGGATCACAGATACGCAGTATTTT. V usage is TRBV24-1 and J usage is TRBJ2-3; the match to TRBD2 covers 12 bases. V was clipped by 9 bases and J by 2 bases; unmatched bases: 5. The CDR3 contains 15 residues. Germline lookup yields CDR1 KGHDR and CDR2 SFDVKD.

This clonotype was detected ten times or more. This chain uses TRBV29-1 with TRBJ1-1; no clear D gene. This CDR3 region has 14 residues. Trimming left V 8 bases short and J 0 bases short, with 16 bases between. Germline V CDR1 and CDR2: SQVTM, ANQGSEA. The CDR3 DNA sequence: TGCAGCTCGCGAGGGATAGGCCTGAACACTGAAGCTTTCTTT. Translation: CSSRGIGLNTEAFF.

V and J are TRBV3-1 and TRBJ1-4, with D unresolved. Trimming left V 1 base short and J 4 bases short, with 10 bases between. This CDR3 has 15 amino acids. Germline assignment: CDR1 LGHDT and CDR2 YNNKEL (reference sequence). The CDR3 sequence: CASSQGAGINEKLFF. CDR3 in DNA: TGTGCCAGCAGCCAAGGGGCAGGAATTAATGAAAAACTGTTTTTT. The complete variable domain, with remaining parts taken from reference TRBV3-1 and TRBJ1-4, reads DTAVSQTPKYLVTQMGNDKSIKCEQNLGHDTMYWYKQDSKKFLKIMFSYNNKELIINETVPNRFSPKSPDKAHLNLHINSLELGDSAVYFCASSQGAGINEKLFFGSGTQLSVL.

The rearrangement uses TRBV9 and TRBJ1-6, with 11 positions matching TRBD1. The CDR3 runs to 15 residues. Germline V gene data show CDR1 as SGDLS and CDR2 as YYNGEE. Trimming took 1 base from V and 8 from J; bases not matched to a gene: 2. The CDR3 DNA reads as TGTGCCAGCAGCGTAATGGACAGGGGGCATTCACCCCTCCACTTT. The encoded protein is CASSVMDRGHSPLHF.

The rearrangement uses TRBV20-1 and TRBJ2-2, with 7 bases identical to TRBD1. Germline CDR1 reads DFQATT; CDR2 reads SNEGSKA (reference sequence). The CDR3 has 14 amino acids. V lost 4 bases and J lost 4; bases outside the gene matches: 6. DNA of the CDR3: TGCAGTGCTACCGGGACAGAAGCCACCGGGGAGCTGTTTTTT. Translated: CSATGTEATGELFF.

This clonotype was seen a few times. The chain uses TRBV20-1 and TRBJ2-7, with D perhaps matching TRBD2 (6 bases). Trimming pared 0 bases from V and 3 bases from J, leaving 12 bases between. From germline, CDR1 is DFQATT and CDR2 SNEGSKA (reference sequence). The CDR3 runs 14 residues. CDR3 sequence (DNA): TGCAGTGCTAGAGATATCGGGAGAAACTACGAGCAGTACTTC. The encoded protein is CSARDIGRNYEQYF.

This clonotype was counted at least ten times. V gene TRBV7-2 combines with J gene TRBJ1-1; the match to TRBD1 covers 8 bases. Germline trimming cut 5 bases from V and 5 bases from J; bases unmatched to any gene: 10. CDR3 length: 15 amino acids. The germline V gene encodes CDR1 SGHTA and CDR2 FQGNSA. The CDR3 spells CASSRLQGVGTEAFF. The CDR3 DNA reads TGTGCCAGCAGCCGACTACAGGGGGTGGGGACTGAAGCTTTCTTT.

This clonotype has ten or more counts. The chain is built from TRBV11-2 and TRBJ1-6; no clear D. The germline V gene has CDR1 SGHAT and CDR2 FQNNGV. The CDR3 has 13 amino acids. V lost 0 bases, J lost 13 bases, and 10 bases lay in between. The chain's CDR3 is CASSLDPAAPLHF. The CDR3 region has the DNA TGTGCCAGCAGCTTAGATCCAGCCGCCCCCCTCCACTTT.

This clonotype was counted only a few times. This chain joins TRBV5-1 and TRBJ2-6; no firm D call. CDR3 size: 14 residues. V was shortened by 7 bases and J by 0 bases, with 8 bases between the two germline ends. The germline V gene encodes CDR1 SGHRS and CDR2 YFSETQ. The CDR3 bases are TGCGCCAGCGTCCCGAACTCTGGGGCCAACGTCCTGACTTTC. This gives the protein CASVPNSGANVLTF.

This clonotype was observed at least ten times. V usage is TRBV29-1 and J usage is TRBJ2-3; no clear D. Trimming took off 6 bases at V and 4 bases at J, with 8 bases between the two ends. The length of the CDR3 is 11 residues. Germline CDR1 reads SQVTM; CDR2 reads ANQGSEA. CDR3 sequence (DNA): TGCAGCGTGAATACCCCAGATACGCAGTATTTT. Translating gives CSVNTPDTQYF.